What follows are 9 T cell receptor beta chains derived from one specimen sequenced in a study of T-cell reconstitution after alpha-beta-depleted transplantation in children. TCRbeta library construction was performed incorporating unique molecular identifiers. One entry per CDR3 protein results from TCRdb running MiXCR on the PCR reads. The sample carries under 400,000 distinct CDR3 sequences, around 25% recorded once. Specimen: PBMCs, mostly from graft donor cells, collected 180 days after TCRalphabeta/CD19-depleted stem cell transplant. The receptors stem from a male patient aged 10 to 17 who had a stem cell transplant for acute lymphoblastic leukemia, so the T cells may come from the graft donor.

This clonotype was seen only a few times. The chain carries TRBV9 and TRBJ1-2; D ambiguous. CDR1 is SGDLS, CDR2 YYNGEE, per germline. This CDR3 region has 16 residues. Deletions cut 4 bases from V and 4 bases from J, with 20 bases between. The CDR3 reads CASSRLTLEAPYGYTF. CDR3 DNA sequence: TGTGCCAGCAGCCGACTGACCCTAGAAGCCCCCTATGGCTACACCTTC.

The V call is TRBV28, the J call TRBJ2-2; 8 nucleotides align to TRBD1. With 2 bases clipped from V and 3 bases from J, the junction kept 2 bases outside the gene matches. In germline, CDR1 is MDHEN, CDR2 SYDVKM. The CDR3 spans 15 residues. The DNA for the CDR3 is TGTGCCAGCAGTTTACGGGACAGGCACACCGGGGAGCTGTTTTTT. This sequence encodes CASSLRDRHTGELFF.

The genes are TRBV15 and TRBJ2-3, with D possibly TRBD2 on 6 matching bases. Trimming stripped 0 bases from V and 0 bases from J, with 13 bases between. Germline-derived CDR1 and CDR2 are LNHNV and YYDKDF (reference sequence). This CDR3 region has 17 residues. CDR3 sequence reads: CATSRDWDGGSTDTQYF. For the CDR3, the DNA is TGTGCCACCAGCAGAGATTGGGACGGGGGTAGCACAGATACGCAGTATTTT.

This clonotype has only a few counts. The chain recombines TRBV7-9 with TRBJ2-1; tentative D call: TRBD2 (6 bases). Trimming removed 6 bases at V and 8 bases at J, with 11 bases between. The CDR3 totals 12 residues. The germline CDR1 and CDR2 sequences are SEHNR and FQNEAQ (reference sequence). The CDR3 is CASSVERDEQFF. The CDR3 DNA sequence: TGTGCCAGCAGTGTCGAGCGGGATGAGCAGTTCTTC.

The table lists this clonotype with a few counts. The chain recombines TRBV4-1 with TRBJ2-1, with 7 nucleotides matching TRBD2. V gave up 2 bases and J gave up 1 base; unmatched junction bases: 5. Germline V CDR1 and CDR2: MGHRA, YSYEKL. The CDR3 is made up of 16 amino acids. In nucleotides, the CDR3 is TGCGCCAGCAGCCAACACCCTAGCGGATCCTACAATGAGCAGTTCTTC. Translating it yields CASSQHPSGSYNEQFF.

This clonotype is a singleton in its sample. This chain joins TRBV4-2 and TRBJ2-2; TRBD1 matches at 11 bases. CDR3 size: 15 residues. Germline CDR1 LGHNA, CDR2 YNFKEQ. With V trimmed by 4 bases and J by 6 bases, 4 bases remained unmatched. CDR3 nucleotide sequence: TGTGCCAGCAGCCGACCGGGACAGGGGGCCGGGGAGCTGTTTTTT. Encoded protein: CASSRPGQGAGELFF.

The chain links TRBV11-2 to TRBJ2-5, with a tentative D call TRBD1 (6 bases). The ends were cut back, 0 bases at V and 2 bases at J, with 16 bases in the middle. CDR1 SGHAT and CDR2 FQNNGV come from the germline V gene. The CDR3 sequence is 17 residues long. Written as DNA, the CDR3 is TGTGCCAGCAGCTTAGATCTAACAGGGAAAATGCAAGAGACCCAGTACTTC. Its translation: CASSLDLTGKMQETQYF.

This clonotype was recorded a few times. The V call is TRBV3-1, the J call TRBJ2-7; D is tentatively TRBD1 or TRBD2 (6 bases each). Deletions cut 1 base from V and 6 bases from J, with 13 bases between. This CDR3 spans 14 amino acids. Germline lookup yields CDR1 LGHDT and CDR2 YNNKEL (reference sequence). Here the CDR3 DNA reads TGTGCCAGCAGCCAAGGCGGGGCCAGGGGCGAGCAGTACTTC. Translating it yields CASSQGGARGEQYF.

For the CDR3, the DNA is TGCGCCAGCAGCCAAGAACCAGCGGGAGGTCCGCAAGAGACCCAGTACTTC. It codes for CASSQEPAGGPQETQYF. The chain is built from TRBV4-1 and TRBJ2-5; 9 bases match TRBD2. From germline, CDR1 is MGHRA and CDR2 YSYEKL. The J segment lost 2 bases and the V segment lost 0 bases, leaving 7 bases of the junction unmatched. The CDR3 runs to 17 residues.